This TCR beta chain was sequenced during a study of T-cell memory formation after mild COVID-19 (dated by TCRdb to about 2021). Broadly, across the study: TCR sequence clusters from the two donors were largely donor specific. The cohort was made up of two young adult volunteers, one female and one male, who were previously healthy. Longitudinal TCRalpha and TCRbeta repertoire sequencing tracked T-cell clones expanding and contracting after mild COVID-19 in two donors.

Ficoll-Paque density gradient centrifugation was the method used to isolate PBMCs. V is reduced by 3 bases and J by 6 bases, leaving a spacing of 4 bases between them. The CDR3, cysteine through phenylalanine, is 11 amino acids long. Of all the DNA, just the CDR3 is kept, 33 bases in frame from base 1. CDR1 and CDR2 (LGHDT, YNNKEL) derive from the germline V gene (reference sequence). Overall results and qualifications from the work: Contracting CD4+ clones were found mainly in CM and EM memory subsets, while CD8+ clones were enriched in EMRA. SARS-CoV-2 specificity of the second-wave clones peaking on day 37 was not confirmed. Balanced CD4/CD8 phenotypes were observed for clones contracting from day 15 to 85, whereas a bias towards CD4+ was observed for a second wave of clones expanding from day 15 to 37. The study included only a couple of mild cases, and larger cohorts that include severe cases with pre-infection samples were judged to be necessary. Some responding clones were found in pre-infection memory, which suggests that pre-existing cross-reactive memory T cells took part in the SARS-CoV-2 response.

Sequencer: Illumina NovaSeq 6000. TCRalpha and TCRbeta cDNA libraries were built by 5'RACE with constant-segment primers, adding sample barcodes and unique molecular identifiers. RNA was extracted from every sample with Trizol reagent. Library amplification was performed in two PCR steps, and a second sample barcode and Illumina TruSeq adapters were introduced in the second step. Libraries were sequenced on an Illumina NovaSeq with 2 x 150 bp paired-end reads. The study's own analysis went as follows. With migec v1.2.7, reads were demultiplexed and then collapsed into UMI-guided consensus sequences. With mixcr v2.1.11, UMI consensuses were aligned to TRA and TRB V and J templates and assembled into clonotypes. A clonotype was counted as expanded or contracted only when both edgeR and NoisET called the clonotype significant, with the noise models trained on biological replicates. For edgeR calls, the thresholds were a false discovery rate-adjusted p below 0.01 and a log2 fold-change of 1. PCA with hierarchical clustering of max-normalized trajectories of the 1000 most abundant clonotypes was used as exploratory dynamics analysis. Each responding clone was given a CD4 or CD8 phenotype based on the CD4+ and CD8+ repertoires, which had been sequenced separately. TCRdb applied fastp at Q25 and MiXCR to the public reads, then kept only in-frame beta chains. Rows are unified per CDR3 protein, each entry keeping the most common DNA and genes. The V and J calls and clone size come from TCRdb's table, not from the authors' own analysis. This sample lists 45,000 to 65,000 distinct CDR3 sequences; more than 8% were detected once. The leading ten clones occupy more than 0.95% of the sample.

This clonotype was observed a few times. The specificity of this receptor is unknown. Base-call qualities are not available, and no considerably larger clone is one nucleotide away. Recombination linked TRBV3-1 to TRBJ2-3, with no D gene named confidently. The sample comprised PBMCs or a T cell subset sorted from them (not recorded which). This clonotype was sampled from a man aged 18 to 35 who had mild COVID-19 (a few samples of this study predate the infection). The sample titles of this study are shuffled in the database, so cell type and time point are left out; the donor was told from shared clones. The CDR3 reads as follows: CASSHVDTQYF. The DNA sequence reads TGTGCCAGCAGCCACGTGGATACGCAGTATTTT.